This T cell receptor (beta chain) was identified during a study of T cell responses to AZD1222 COVID-19 vaccine (dated by TCRdb to the early 2020s). Study-level background: AZD1222 recipients with second doses at about 4 weeks or about 12 weeks were pooled, because spike-specific TCR depth and breadth did not differ between schedules. Trial participants were enrolled into age subgroups of 18-55, 56-69 and 70-plus years, which contained roughly 150, 30 and 60 TCR-sequenced participants, respectively. TCR sequencing was performed for 230 to 250 trial participants, of whom around 210 were given two doses of AZD1222 and 26 were given two doses of MenACWY control vaccine.

What this sample's time point label stands for: baseline before first vaccination. Vaccinee samples came from UK trials COV001 and COV002, including a single-blind randomized controlled phase 2/3 trial of AZD1222 (ChAdOx1 nCoV-19) in healthy adults. For TCRbeta chain sequencing, PBMC samples were collected from trial participants at day 0 and at day 28 after the second dose. The CDR3 regions of human TCRbeta chains were analyzed by immunosequencing. Turning to the authors' computational methods: Repertoire TCRs were checked for matches against a reference library of SARS-CoV-2-specific TCRs that had been generated using the MIRA antigen-specificity platform. Breadth was defined as the fraction of unique TCRs that were SARS-CoV-2-associated. Depth was defined as the fraction of total T cells that were SARS-CoV-2-associated. Using the MIRA data, every spike-specific TCR was mapped to the spike region that the TCR reacted to and assigned to either a CD4 or a CD8 class. Log10-transformed breadth and depth values were compared by one-way ANOVA with Sidak's multiple comparisons tests. What TCRdb holds here is the immuneACCESS table cut down to in-frame rearrangements. Part of the clones is not present; checked against another copy, under half of the missing clones reflect an unresolved V gene, and the others are unexplained. That table gives V, J and clone size, and the DNA gave D and trimming. Counted in this sample were 100,000 to 120,000 clones; 70% to 90% of them appeared once. Jointly, the top ten make up 2.5% to 3% of the sample.

Turning to this clone: The clone's antigen remains unknown. Within one base of it there is no much larger clone, and no base qualities were kept.

Study-level results and caveats: Because no day 14 peak-response samples were available, the repertoires could be characterized only after the peak T cell response. Conclusions about previously exposed vaccinees are limited, since just six or seven AZD1222 recipients were seropositive for SARS-CoV-2 at baseline. In the small 56-69-year group, the increase in depth fell short of significance, most likely because of low power. After two AZD1222 doses, both the breadth and the depth of spike-specific TCRs were significantly higher than at day 0 and than in MenACWY recipients. Participants were mostly white British and included more females than males, and it was suggested by the authors that clonal diversity may have been underestimated. Vaccine-associated CD4 TCRs spanned the whole spike protein, with dominant responses in regions 160-218 and 743-854. Nearly half of unique spike-specific TCRs reportedly recognized epitopes outside regions mutated in the B.1.351 and B.1.1.7 variants.

From cysteine to phenylalanine, the CDR3 is 16 amino acids long. The sequence is cut down to CDR3 DNA, 48 bases in frame from base 1. The trim is 5 bases for V and 1 base for J, with a gap of 17 bases between the germline ends. CDR1 SGHVS and CDR2 FQNEAQ were looked up in the germline V gene. Specimen: peripheral blood, collected on day 0 of AZD1222 vaccination. The V and J genes are TRBV7-8 and TRBJ1-1, with a tentative D gene TRBD1 over 5 matching bases. The sequence was collected from an adult in good health. CDR3 region: CASSPRRRGSNTEAFF. The bases are TGTGCCAGCAGCCCTCGGAGAAGGGGATCGAACACTGAAGCTTTCTTT.